This record concerns one TCR beta chain sequence. Profiled with immunoSEQ multiplex PCR; TCRdb holds only in-frame clones, not every one. The table lists tens of thousands of clones, 91% of them singletons, with 0.6% to 0.9% in the top ten. These data come from a study of T cell changes during pregnancy in multiple sclerosis. Germline V gene sequence: CDR1 LNHDA, CDR2 SQIVND (reference sequence). Trimming cost V 5 bases and J 7 bases, with 21 bases left between them. The CDR3 covers 17 residues. The chain couples TRBV19 to TRBJ1-6, with a tentative D call TRBD1 (5 bases). This sample comprised CD4+ T cells from peripheral blood mononuclear cells, obtained in the first trimester of pregnancy. This clonotype originated in a female donor with multiple sclerosis, enrolled in a pregnancy study. CDR3 amino acids: CASSRGRVRERNSPLHF. The CDR3 DNA reads as TGTGCCAGTAGTCGAGGGAGGGTCAGGGAAAGGAATTCACCCCTCCACTTT.